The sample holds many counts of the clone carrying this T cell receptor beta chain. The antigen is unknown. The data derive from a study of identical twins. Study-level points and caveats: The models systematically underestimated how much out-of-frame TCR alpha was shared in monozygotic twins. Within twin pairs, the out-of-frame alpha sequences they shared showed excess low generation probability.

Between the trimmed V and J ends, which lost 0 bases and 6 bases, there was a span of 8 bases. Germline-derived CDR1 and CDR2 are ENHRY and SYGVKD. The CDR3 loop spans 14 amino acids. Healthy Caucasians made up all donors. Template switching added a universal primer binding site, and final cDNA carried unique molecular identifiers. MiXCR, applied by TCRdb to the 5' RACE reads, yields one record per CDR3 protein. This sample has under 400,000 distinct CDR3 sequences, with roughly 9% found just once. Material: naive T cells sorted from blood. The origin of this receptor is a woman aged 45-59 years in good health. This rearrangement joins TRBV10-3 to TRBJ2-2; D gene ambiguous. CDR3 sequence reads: CAISESGTSGELFF. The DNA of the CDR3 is TGTGCCATCAGTGAGTCGGGAACGTCCGGGGAGCTGTTTTTT.